These T cell receptor beta chains were read from a single sample in a study of T cell changes during pregnancy in multiple sclerosis. The protocol was immunoSEQ multiplex PCR, while the TCRdb copy is restricted to in-frame clones and leaves out a portion. The table lists over 30,000 clones, 90% to 95% of them singletons, with 0.3% to 0.4% in the top ten. The sequencing here drew on CD4+ T cells from peripheral blood mononuclear cells, taken after pregnancy. These receptor sequences come from a female donor with multiple sclerosis, enrolled in a pregnancy study. Each CDR3 is given with its conserved first and last residue. The order of the fields is V gene, J gene, clone size, CDR3 protein. For some rows the clone size is stated as once, few or many, or as a class when expanded; others skip it.

v_call: TRBV27
j_call: TRBJ1-1
clone_size: .
cdr3_aa: CASSFGQNTEAFF

v_call: TRBV7-3
j_call: TRBJ2-2
clone_size: .
cdr3_aa: CASSLSGTDTGELFF

v_call: TRBV6-1
j_call: TRBJ1-1
clone_size: .
cdr3_aa: CASSDLSGRFRLTEAFF

v_call: TRBV7-9
j_call: TRBJ2-3
clone_size: .
cdr3_aa: CASSQGLGNTQYF

v_call: TRBV14
j_call: TRBJ2-1
clone_size: .
cdr3_aa: CASSRGGLAASYNEQFF

v_call: TRBV13
j_call: TRBJ2-5
clone_size: .
cdr3_aa: CASSLSPARGGNDQETQYF

v_call: TRBV19
j_call: TRBJ1-6
clone_size: .
cdr3_aa: CASKTEYNSPLHF

v_call: TRBV9
j_call: TRBJ2-5
clone_size: .
cdr3_aa: CASSVGLQVLTNQETQYF

v_call: TRBV9
j_call: TRBJ1-1
clone_size: .
cdr3_aa: CASSGDRGSAEAFF

v_call: TRBV5-1
j_call: TRBJ2-4
clone_size: .
cdr3_aa: CASSLALEGPRVLESVLAKNIQYF

v_call: TRBV7-6
j_call: TRBJ2-2
clone_size: .
cdr3_aa: CASSLAPSGGANTGELFF

v_call: TRBV5-1
j_call: TRBJ2-2
clone_size: .
cdr3_aa: CASSLGLGGSGELFF

v_call: TRBV6-5
j_call: TRBJ1-2
clone_size: .
cdr3_aa: CASSYSPGQGLGYTF

v_call: TRBV5-5
j_call: TRBJ1-2
clone_size: once
cdr3_aa: CASSRPGGLRSRGGYTF

v_call: TRBV2
j_call: TRBJ1-1
clone_size: .
cdr3_aa: CASSRTQGAVEAFF

v_call: TRBV9
j_call: TRBJ2-5
clone_size: .
cdr3_aa: CASSVDLAGGVQETQYF

v_call: TRBV25-1
j_call: TRBJ1-2
clone_size: .
cdr3_aa: CASRDRGGYGYTF

v_call: TRBV5-5
j_call: TRBJ1-4
clone_size: .
cdr3_aa: CASSLVGQGEKLFF

v_call: TRBV9
j_call: TRBJ2-1
clone_size: .
cdr3_aa: CASSVGPGGTNEQFF

v_call: TRBV21-1
j_call: TRBJ2-6
clone_size: .
cdr3_aa: CASSAQTASGANVLTF

v_call: TRBV14
j_call: TRBJ1-1
clone_size: .
cdr3_aa: CASSRNTGIHTEAFF

v_call: TRBV29-1
j_call: TRBJ1-1
clone_size: few
cdr3_aa: CSVEEQAMMNTEAFF

v_call: TRBV21-1
j_call: TRBJ2-7
clone_size: once
cdr3_aa: CASSEYRGRYEQYF

v_call: TRBV18
j_call: TRBJ1-3
clone_size: .
cdr3_aa: CASSPPRTAESTIYF

v_call: TRBV7-6
j_call: TRBJ2-3
clone_size: .
cdr3_aa: CASSLGEAADTQYF

v_call: TRBV5-1
j_call: TRBJ1-2
clone_size: .
cdr3_aa: CASSFQPHATPNYGYTF

v_call: TRBV9
j_call: TRBJ2-1
clone_size: .
cdr3_aa: CASSVSGGSYNEQFF

v_call: TRBV5-5
j_call: TRBJ1-1
clone_size: .
cdr3_aa: CASSLGQPTQAFF

v_call: TRBV19
j_call: TRBJ1-2
clone_size: .
cdr3_aa: CASSVRDRGQGGYTF

v_call: TRBV2
j_call: TRBJ2-7
clone_size: .
cdr3_aa: CASRSGQSYEQYF

v_call: TRBV4-2
j_call: TRBJ2-7
clone_size: .
cdr3_aa: CASSQKYRDSHYEQYF

v_call: TRBV7-7
j_call: TRBJ2-3
clone_size: .
cdr3_aa: CASSLHREDTQYF

v_call: TRBV19
j_call: TRBJ2-1
clone_size: .
cdr3_aa: CASSGGTNYNEQFF

v_call: TRBV7-9
j_call: TRBJ1-1
clone_size: .
cdr3_aa: CASSFARDTEAFF

v_call: TRBV7-9
j_call: TRBJ1-1
clone_size: once
cdr3_aa: CASSFYGMNTEAFF

v_call: TRBV6-1
j_call: TRBJ2-5
clone_size: .
cdr3_aa: CASRSGTGETQYF

v_call: TRBV28
j_call: TRBJ1-3
clone_size: few
cdr3_aa: CASSWDRPSSGNTIYF

v_call: TRBV5-1
j_call: TRBJ2-2
clone_size: .
cdr3_aa: CASILDRTENTGELFF

v_call: TRBV14
j_call: TRBJ1-1
clone_size: .
cdr3_aa: CASSQDLVYREEAFF

v_call: TRBV2
j_call: TRBJ2-7
clone_size: .
cdr3_aa: CASKSGPGLNYEQYF

v_call: TRBV14
j_call: TRBJ1-1
clone_size: .
cdr3_aa: CASSQVSVMNTEAFF

v_call: TRBV13
j_call: TRBJ1-1
clone_size: .
cdr3_aa: CASSPRQDMNTEAFF

v_call: TRBV7-6
j_call: TRBJ2-3
clone_size: .
cdr3_aa: CASSLDPGVMTDTQYF

v_call: TRBV19
j_call: TRBJ1-5
clone_size: once
cdr3_aa: CASSPPGGPNQPQHF

v_call: TRBV11-2
j_call: TRBJ2-3
clone_size: .
cdr3_aa: CASSLGQVSPTDTQYF

v_call: TRBV6-5
j_call: TRBJ2-2
clone_size: .
cdr3_aa: CASSSQGLELFF

v_call: TRBV5-4
j_call: TRBJ2-7
clone_size: .
cdr3_aa: CASSLMGVNRGNEQYF

v_call: TRBV11-2
j_call: TRBJ1-1
clone_size: .
cdr3_aa: CASSPSLGTGYRAPEAFF